The clone carrying this T cell receptor beta chain was counted a single time. Its antigen is currently unknown. TCR sequencing used cDNA made by reverse transcription of extracted RNA. Only in-frame clones appear in the TCRdb table, and some are missing; sequencing was by immunoSEQ multiplex PCR. The data show 40,000 to 50,000 clones, with about two thirds seen just once and over 20% held by the top ten. This specimen belongs to a study of CD8+ T cells in alopecia areata. Study summary: Scoring of treated patients' severity used the percentage of affected scalp area. Notes on the study in general: Researchers reported that TCR sharing among patients proved less clear than in mice, possibly HLA-linked.

Treatment in this sample: oral pan-JAK inhibitor, 5-10 mg twice daily. PBMCs, the starting material, were the source of sorted CD4+ and CD8+ T cells. The CDR3 loop spans 14 amino acids. Trimming shortened V by 3 bases and J by 1 base, and 11 bases separated the two germline ends. Germline V lookup: CDR1 GTSNPN, CDR2 SVGIG (reference sequence). V usage is TRBV30 and J usage is TRBJ2-3; D might be TRBD1 (8 bases). The sample in question was CD8+ T cells sorted from blood, obtained at week 4, from a patient treated with tofacitinib. The receptor comes from a human donor with alopecia areata. The chain's CDR3 is CAWRTGGGTDTQYF. CDR3 bases: TGTGCCTGGAGAACAGGGGGGGGCACAGATACGCAGTATTTT.